These T cell receptor beta chains were read from a single sample in a study of T cells after yellow fever vaccination. TCRdb called the 5' RACE reads again in MiXCR, with one record for every CDR3 protein. The sample shows 300,000 to 400,000 distinct CDR3 sequences, approximately 11% of them seen only once. The sample here was CD4+ T cells sorted from PBMCs, taken 45 days after the yellow fever booster vaccination. Source of these receptors: a man aged 18 to 35 who received the YFV17D yellow fever vaccine. Both conserved end residues are trimmed from each CDR3.

J gene	V gene	CDR3 protein
TRBJ2-5	TRBV5-1	ASSFDGWGSLETQY
TRBJ1-2	TRBV3-1	ASIGQGQNYGYT
TRBJ2-5	TRBV7-2	ASSLGPNAPRETQY
TRBJ2-5	TRBV5-5	ASSLGGKETQY
TRBJ2-1	TRBV4-2	ASSQMPPGLGGNEQF
TRBJ2-5	TRBV5-1	ASCSTPLRGSAETQY
TRBJ1-3	TRBV2	ASRDTGGSGNTIY
TRBJ2-7	TRBV10-3	AISENGVGEQY
TRBJ1-2	TRBV4-1	ASSQGAEYYGYT
TRBJ2-7	TRBV29-1	SVEDPGGSSYEQY
TRBJ1-5	TRBV4-2	ASSHLTGYHQPQH
TRBJ1-1	TRBV20-1	AGRENTEAF
TRBJ2-5	TRBV7-2	ASSLRTQQETQY
TRBJ1-1	TRBV6-2/TRBV6-3	ASGYIPNTEAF
TRBJ2-3	TRBV7-2	ASSLVGTGASNTQY
TRBJ2-5	TRBV7-8	ASSLRRDRQETQY
TRBJ1-4	TRBV5-5	ASSLAGPTEKLF
TRBJ2-3	TRBV5-1	ASSVSGGIADTQY
TRBJ2-1	TRBV6-5	ASSAVRGGRAEQF
TRBJ2-7	TRBV12-3/TRBV12-4	ASSLTSGGPSYEQY
TRBJ1-2	TRBV3-1	ASNSREGAGHYT
TRBJ2-7	TRBV7-2	ASSLTDRSYEQY
TRBJ1-4	TRBV7-9	ASRPGGNLGEKLF
TRBJ2-7	TRBV20-1	SATWTGTYEQY
TRBJ1-6	TRBV3-1	ASSQVSFGTSNSPLH
TRBJ1-3	TRBV18	ASQTNLGNTIY
TRBJ2-7	TRBV7-2	ASSLMRYGEQY
TRBJ2-3	TRBV15	ATSTRGITDTQY
TRBJ2-1	TRBV12-3/TRBV12-4	ASRLRVEQF
TRBJ2-1	TRBV20-1	SARDRGGFDNEQF
TRBJ2-3	TRBV9	ASSPRGTSGGWDTQY
TRBJ2-5	TRBV7-3	ASSLNGGPTQETQY
TRBJ1-4	TRBV7-2	ASSRSQATNEKLF
TRBJ1-2	TRBV4-3	ASSQGMQGLRHGYT
TRBJ2-1	TRBV4-1	ASSQPAAEERGLTYNEQF
TRBJ2-2	TRBV9	ASSPLVGQGAGELF
TRBJ1-5	TRBV20-1	SAGGVHQPQH
TRBJ1-1	TRBV4-3	ASSQEGRVNTEAF
TRBJ1-5	TRBV6-6	ASIFDGVNQPQH
TRBJ1-1	TRBV20-1	SALRSIEAF
TRBJ1-4	TRBV2	ASSGVWAGEKLF